Listed here are 17 T cell receptor beta chains from one sample, sequenced in a study of T cell repertoires in aging, cancer and after chemotherapy. The template was genomic DNA from peripheral blood, not RNA. Rearranged V-D-J TRB sequences were amplified with a mixed TRB-A/B primer pool. Via MiXCR, TCRdb re-called the multiplex PCR reads, giving one row per CDR3 protein. This repertoire shows around 13,000 distinct CDR3 sequences, under 35% found once; its top ten account for roughly a tenth. The sequenced sample was blood. The source of these receptors is a human donor with a blood cancer.

A word on this clonotype: A clone one base away is much larger, so this may be a read error. V is TRBV12-3 or TRBV12-4 and J is TRBJ1-6; D ambiguous. The CDR3 is made up of 16 amino acids. V lost 2 bases to trimming and J lost 6 bases, with 14 bases between them. The CDR3 here is CASSLKAMEGNSPLHF. The DNA of the CDR3 is TGTGCCAGCAGTTTAAAGGCAATGGAGGGTAATTCACCCCTCCACTTT.

This clonotype is medium-sized (0.01 to 0.1%) in the sample. The V and J genes are TRBV15 and TRBJ2-7; weak D call: TRBD1 (5 bases). Germline loops: CDR1 LNHNV, CDR2 YYDKDF (reference sequence). The V gene lost 6 bases and the J gene lost 2 bases, with 14 bases spanning the gap. The CDR3 runs to 14 residues. CDR3 amino acids: CATRETGTTYEQYV. As DNA, the CDR3 is TGTGCCACCAGAGAAACAGGCACGACCTACGAGCAGTACGTC.

Sample share makes this clonotype medium-sized. DNA for the CDR3: TGTGCCAGCAGTTGGGCAGGCTCTAACTATGGCTACACCTTC. The encoded protein is CASSWAGSNYGYTF. This chain connects TRBV27 to TRBJ1-2; D gene ambiguous. CDR1 is MNHEY, CDR2 SMNVEV, per germline (reference sequence). CDR3 length: 14 amino acids. Trimming cost V 4 bases and J 0 bases, with 9 bases left between them.

In this sample, this clonotype is medium-sized. This chain connects TRBV27 to TRBJ2-3; possibly TRBD1 for D (6 bases). The V and J ends lost 5 bases and 2 bases respectively, with 11 bases between them. CDR3 length: 14 residues. CDR1 is MNHEY, CDR2 SMNVEV, per germline (reference sequence). As DNA, the CDR3 is TGTGCCAGCAGTCGGACAGAAGCCACAGATACGCAGTATTTT. Its translation: CASSRTEATDTQYF.

CDR3: CSARDAGVYTDTQYF. CDR3 coding DNA: TGCAGTGCTAGAGACGCAGGGGTATACACAGATACGCAGTATTTT. V usage is TRBV20-1 and J usage is TRBJ2-3; tentative D call: TRBD1 (6 bases). Trimming took off 0 bases at V and 2 bases at J, with 12 bases between the two ends. The CDR3 totals 15 residues. Germline V gene sequence: CDR1 DFQATT, CDR2 SNEGSKA (reference sequence).

This clonotype was found many times. J is TRBJ2-3 and V is TRBV27, with TRBD1 matching over 10 bases. CDR1 is MNHEY and CDR2 is SMNVEV in the germline V gene (reference sequence). The CDR3 spans 18 residues. Trimming at V came to 8 bases and at J to 5 bases, leaving 19 bases not matched to a gene. CDR3 loop: CASGSSRDRGERRDTQYF. DNA of the CDR3: TGTGCCAGCGGTTCAAGCCGGGACAGGGGAGAGCGGAGAGATACGCAGTATTTT.

V usage is TRBV10-1 and J usage is TRBJ2-1; 8 nucleotides align to TRBD2. J gave up 3 bases and V 3 bases, and 7 bases lay outside the gene matches. This CDR3 is built from 16 residues. Germline CDR1 WNHNN, CDR2 SYGVQD (reference sequence). CDR3 region: CASSDPSGGGYNEQFF. CDR3 in DNA: TGCGCCAGCAGTGACCCATCGGGGGGGGGCTACAATGAGCAGTTCTTC.

This clonotype was picked up one time. The CDR3 nucleotides read TGTGCCAGCAGCTTGGGCACAAGCGTCTACGAGCAGTACGTC. Residues: CASSLGTSVYEQYV. The J gene is TRBJ2-7, the V gene TRBV5-1; no clear D. The CDR3 has 14 amino acids. Per the germline V gene, CDR1 is SGHRS and CDR2 is YFSETQ.

There are a few counts of this clonotype. The chain has TRBV4-3 and TRBJ2-5; 12 bases are a match to TRBD2. This CDR3 is 18 amino acids long. From germline, CDR1 is LGHNA and CDR2 YSLEER. The trim removed 0 bases at V and 4 bases at J, leaving 9 bases unmatched. For the CDR3, the DNA is TGCGCCAGCAGCCAAGAGCTAGCGGGAGGGCCTAGCACAGAGACCCAGTACTTC. The encoded protein is CASSQELAGGPSTETQYF.

The V call is TRBV20-1, the J call TRBJ1-5; D is ambiguous. The V and J ends lost 0 bases and 5 bases respectively, with 11 bases between them. The CDR3 runs 14 residues. CDR1 and CDR2 (germline): DFQATT, SNEGSKA (reference sequence). This CDR3 reads CSARDPGKYQPQHF. In nucleotides, the CDR3 is TGCAGTGCTAGAGATCCCGGGAAATATCAGCCCCAGCATTTT.

The CDR3 bases are TGTGCCAGCAGTTTCTCGGAGACTAGCGGCTACGAGCAGTACGTC. Its protein product is CASSFSETSGYEQYV. The rearrangement links TRBV6-2 or TRBV6-3 to TRBJ2-7; TRBD2 agrees at 9 bases. CDR1 is MNHEY, CDR2 SVGEGT, per germline. The ends lost 4 bases at V and 3 bases at J; junction bases unmatched: 7. The CDR3 sequence is 15 residues long.

The V gene is TRBV20-1, the J gene TRBJ2-7; D uncertain. Germline CDR1 DFQATT, CDR2 SNEGSKA (reference sequence). V lost 6 bases to trimming and J lost 6 bases, with 12 bases between them. The CDR3 spans 11 residues. CDR3 DNA sequence: TGCAGTGCCCATGAATCGGTCGAGCAGTACTTC. This codes for CSAHESVEQYF.

This clonotype counts as medium-sized. This chain uses TRBV27 with TRBJ2-1, with 7 bases fitting TRBD2. The CDR3 is 15 amino acids. The V gene's germline CDR1 is MNHEY and CDR2 SMNVEV (reference sequence). V lost 2 bases and J lost 9; bases outside the gene matches: 10. The CDR3 region has the DNA TGTGCCAGCAGTTTAATGGCGGGGGTGGGAGGTGAGCAGTTCTTC. This gives the protein CASSLMAGVGGEQFF.

The V and J genes are TRBV30 and TRBJ1-4, with D maybe TRBD1 (5 bases). There are 15 residues in the CDR3. Germline V lookup: CDR1 GTSNPN, CDR2 SVGIG (reference sequence). V was clipped by 1 base and J by 3 bases, with 12 bases between them. The CDR3 nucleotides read TGTGCCTGGAGTGCCCGGAGGGGTTCTAATGAAAAACTGTTTTTT. It translates to CAWSARRGSNEKLFF.

By share of the sample, this clonotype is medium-sized. The chain recombines TRBV19 with TRBJ2-1, with 8 bases fitting TRBD2. CDR1 is LNHDA and CDR2 is SQIVND in the germline V gene (reference sequence). The V and J ends lost 5 bases and 2 bases, in that order; junction bases with no gene match: 23. The CDR3 length is 21 residues. The CDR3 sequence is CASSVIRAGTAGGGPYNEQFF. The CDR3 nucleotides read TGTGCCAGTAGTGTCATCAGGGCCGGGACGGCGGGGGGAGGGCCCTACAATGAGCAGTTCTTC. Together with reference TRBV19 and TRBJ2-1, the CDR3 gives the full variable domain: DGGITQSPKYLFRKEGQNVTLSCEQNLNHDAMYWYRQDPGQGLRLIYYSQIVNDFQKGDIAEGYSVSREKKESFPLTVTSAQKNPTAFYLCASSVIRAGTAGGGPYNEQFFGPGTRLTVL.

This clonotype was detected a few times. V usage is TRBV7-9 and J usage is TRBJ2-7, with 9 nucleotides matching TRBD2. CDR3 length: 15 amino acids. The germline CDR1 and CDR2 sequences are SEHNR and FQNEAQ (reference sequence). V dropped 5 bases and J dropped 6; count of bases not matched to a gene: 11. CDR3 residues: CASSPSTLAGLEQYF. In DNA form, the CDR3 reads TGTGCCAGCAGCCCAAGCACCCTAGCGGGGCTCGAGCAGTACTTC.

This clonotype was picked up many times. The chain carries TRBV10-3 and TRBJ1-3, with unresolved D. Germline assignment: CDR1 ENHRY and CDR2 SYGVKD. The CDR3 is made up of 16 amino acids. V was pared by 3 bases and J by 0 bases, with 12 bases between. Here the CDR3 DNA reads TGTGCCATCAGTGACCTCCTTCTCATCTCTGGAAACACCATATATTTT. Protein: CAISDLLLISGNTIYF.